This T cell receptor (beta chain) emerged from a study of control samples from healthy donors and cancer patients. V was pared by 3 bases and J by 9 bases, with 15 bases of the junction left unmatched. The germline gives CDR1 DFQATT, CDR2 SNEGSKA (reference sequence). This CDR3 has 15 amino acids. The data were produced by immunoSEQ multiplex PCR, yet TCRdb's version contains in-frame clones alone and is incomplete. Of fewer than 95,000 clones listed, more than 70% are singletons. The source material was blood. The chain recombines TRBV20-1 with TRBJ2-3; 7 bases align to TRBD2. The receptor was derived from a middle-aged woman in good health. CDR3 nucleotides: TGCAGTGCTAGTAACGGGGAGGGTCGCACACGCACGCAGTATTTT. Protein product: CSASNGEGRTRTQYF.